This TCR beta chain is drawn from a study of control samples from healthy donors and cancer patients. The trim removed 4 bases at V and 4 bases at J, leaving 3 bases unmatched. Germline V lookup: CDR1 MNHEY, CDR2 SMNVEV (reference sequence). This CDR3 spans 13 amino acids. The repertoire was sequenced with immunoSEQ multiplex PCR; TCRdb's copy has only in-frame clones and lacks some. Here the sample spans approximately 49,000 clones, around 86% being singletons. The sequence derives from a woman between 45 and 65 years old with lung cancer. Sequencing was performed on PBMCs. V usage is TRBV27 and J usage is TRBJ1-1; 7 nucleotides align to TRBD1. The CDR3 region has the DNA TGTGCCAGCAGTTACAGGGGAGGCACTGAAGCTTTCTTT. Amino acids: CASSYRGGTEAFF.